This T cell receptor (beta chain) originates from a study of blood T cell repertoires in COVID-19. Study details: COVID-19 samples from acute and convalescent phases originated in the United States, Italy and Spain. PBMCs, B-cell-depleted T cells, or T cells were the source of the cDNA or gDNA that made up the material.

Original processing notes: Amplification with reference gene primers provided the estimates of nucleated cell counts. Some clones are missing from TCRdb's copy, which holds only in-frame ones; the method was immunoSEQ multiplex PCR. That table gives V, J and clone size, and the DNA gave D and trimming. The sample lists around 280,000 clones, about 86% occurring once. Trimming removed 5 bases from V and 0 bases from J, with 17 bases in between. The CDR3 is 15 residues long. CDR1 is GTSNPN, CDR2 SVGIG, per germline (reference sequence). Source material: peripheral blood. The gene calls are TRBV30 and TRBJ2-7, with D hard to call. This receptor was identified in a woman in her twenties or thirties who had recovered from COVID-19. DNA of the CDR3: TGTGCCTGGGGCCGCCTTGCGTTGCCCTCCTACGAGCAGTACTTC. As protein: CAWGRLALPSYEQYF.